Listed below are T cell receptor beta chains from one sample, sequenced in a study of cytomegalovirus exposure and HLA in healthy donors. Assay used: immunoSEQ multiplex PCR; TCRdb lists only in-frame clones, some missing. The sample includes 120,000 or so clones, approximately 61% seen only once; the top ten take 1.6%. Sample: PBMCs. The receptors stem from a man aged 25-40 years in good health and CMV-seropositive. The CDR3 runs from the conserved cysteine through the conserved F or W. D genes are given only for firm matches. Clone size, where shown, is once, few, many, or a class for clones that have expanded.

CDR3	DNA	D	J	V	size
CASSPAGGRGETQYF	TGTGCCAGCAGTCCAGCGGGAGGGCGGGGAGAGACCCAGTACTTC	TRBD2	TRBJ2-5	TRBV28	.
CASSLDSRTNTEAFF	TGTGCCAGCAGCCTTGACTCAAGGACTAACACTGAAGCTTTCTTT	.	TRBJ1-1	TRBV6-5	.
CSVGAGANLYGYTF	TGCAGCGTTGGAGCGGGGGCTAACCTCTATGGCTACACCTTC	.	TRBJ1-2	TRBV29-1	.
CASSEGAGSNSPLHF	TGTGCCAGCAGTGAGGGGGCGGGTTCTAATTCACCCCTCCACTTT	.	TRBJ1-6	TRBV6-1	.
CASSLVGTSGNEQFF	TGTGCCAGCAGCTTAGTAGGGACTAGCGGCAATGAGCAGTTCTTC	TRBD2	TRBJ2-1	TRBV11-3	once
CASSEFGDRGYSGANVLTF	TGTGCCAGCAGTGAATTTGGGGACAGGGGATACTCTGGGGCCAACGTCCTGACTTTC	TRBD1	TRBJ2-6	TRBV6-1	once
CASRSGQETTEAFF	TGCGCCAGCCGTTCTGGACAGGAGACCACTGAAGCTTTCTTT	TRBD1	TRBJ1-1	TRBV5-1	many
CASSRLQGNYGYTF	TGTGCCAGCAGTAGACTACAGGGCAACTATGGCTACACCTTC	.	TRBJ1-2	TRBV2	many
CSAQDSREQYF	TGCAGTGCCCAGGACAGTCGCGAGCAGTACTTC	.	TRBJ2-7	TRBV20-1	.
CSARDSIEKLFF	TGCAGCGCCCGGGACAGCATAGAAAAACTGTTTTTT	TRBD1	TRBJ1-4	TRBV29-1	.
CASSQDVSTGGGETQYF	TGCGCCAGCAGCCAAGACGTCTCAACGGGAGGGGGAGAGACCCAGTACTTC	TRBD2	TRBJ2-5	TRBV4-3	.
CASSLEGSTDTQYF	TGTGCCAGCAGCTTAGAGGGGAGCACAGATACGCAGTATTTT	.	TRBJ2-3	TRBV7-2	.